Listed here are 4 T cell receptor beta chains from one sample, sequenced in a study. TCRdb redid the calling of the 5' RACE reads with MiXCR, one entry per CDR3 protein. The table lists approximately 58,000 distinct CDR3 sequences, approximately 26% of them singletons. Tregs were sorted as CD4+CD25+CD127-/low cells. The sequencing sample was made of tumor-infiltrating Tregs sorted from the breast tumor. The source of these receptors is a female donor with breast cancer.

This clonotype was counted a few times. CDR3 residues: CSARVSGEDEAFF. The DNA of the CDR3 is TGCAGTGCTAGAGTTTCAGGGGAGGACGAAGCTTTCTTT. This chain uses TRBV20-1 with TRBJ1-1, with D possibly being TRBD1 (6 bases). Germline CDR1 and CDR2: DFQATT and SNEGSKA (reference sequence). CDR3 length equals 13 residues. Trimming cost V 1 base and J 8 bases, with 14 bases left between them.

For this clonotype: A clone one base away is much larger, so this may be a read error. V is TRBV7-6 and J is TRBJ2-1, with 7 positions matching TRBD1. After removal of 5 bases from V and 5 bases from J, the junction contained 3 bases not matched to a gene. The CDR3 extends over 13 amino acids. CDR1 and CDR2 from the germline V gene are SGHVS and FNYEAQ. The CDR3 nucleotides are TGTGCCAGCAGCCCGGGACAGAACAATGAGCAGTTCTTC. Encoded protein: CASSPGQNNEQFF.

About this clonotype: Since a much larger clone is just one base distant, this may be a read error. The chain recombines TRBV6-6 with TRBJ2-1; tentative D call: TRBD2 (5 bases). V was clipped by 11 bases and J by 5 bases, with 10 bases between them. The CDR3 contains 11 residues. CDR1 MNHNY and CDR2 SVGAGI come from the germline V gene (reference sequence). The CDR3 region is CASKRDNEQFF. In DNA, the CDR3 is TGTGCCTCAAAGAGGGACAATGAGCAGTTCTTC.

This clonotype has a handful of counts. This chain connects TRBV10-2 to TRBJ1-1; TRBD1 is a possible D gene (5 bases). Germline V gene sequence: CDR1 WSHSY, CDR2 SAAADI. Between the trimmed V and J ends, which lost 2 bases and 5 bases, there was a span of 12 bases. This CDR3 has 14 residues. CDR3 region: CASSEVRVRTEAFF. CDR3 DNA: TGCGCCAGCAGTGAGGTCAGGGTAAGGACTGAAGCTTTCTTT.